This TCR beta chain is drawn from a study of CD8 T cells in Susac syndrome. Study details: Five or six sequenced Susac syndrome patients had clinically active disease, while about 8 were in remission. Treatment at blood withdrawal was none, corticosteroids, or intravenous immunoglobulin alone in Susac syndrome patients.

With regard to this clonotype: What it binds is not known.

This CDR3 is built from 15 residues. V gave up 3 bases and J gave up 1 base; unmatched junction bases: 5. Germline-derived CDR1 and CDR2 are DFQATT and SNEGSKA (reference sequence). Study-level results: Clonal expansion of CD8+ cells in Susac peaked in TEMRA cells (and in active patients).

The RNA, roughly 0.5 to 1 ug, was put through reverse transcription using random hexamers. Amplification of TCR beta CDR3 across 54 Vbeta and 13 Jbeta was performed with immunoSEQ multiplex PCR. In TCRdb, the immunoSEQ multiplex PCR reads were re-called with MiXCR into one record per CDR3 protein. This table has 100,000 to 110,000 distinct CDR3 sequences, about 96% appearing once. The clonotype was recovered from a human donor with Susac syndrome. Sequenced material: CD8+ T cells from PBMCs. The rearrangement joins TRBV20-1 to TRBJ2-3; 9 bases align to TRBD2. The CDR3 spells CSASLERGGTDTQYF. The CDR3 DNA reads TGCAGTGCTAGTCTAGAGCGGGGGGGCACAGATACGCAGTATTTT.